This T cell receptor (beta chain) was obtained from a study of shared clonotypes between healthy human individuals. The germline CDR1 and CDR2 sequences are LNHDA and SQIVND (reference sequence). The CDR3 loop spans 14 amino acids. The data were produced by immunoSEQ multiplex PCR, yet TCRdb's version contains in-frame clones alone and is incomplete. The sample has 550,000 to 650,000 clones, 96% seen once. Overall study results and limits: Clonotype sharing among donors, it was expected, would be affected by sequencing depth.

Only CD45RO-negative cells positively selected for CCR7 counted as naive CD8 cells, so terminally differentiated effector memory CD45RA+ cells were excluded. Concerning this clone: Its antigen remains unidentified. A read error may produce the germline difference seen at one junction end. This CDR3 is also generated by other DNA sequences in the sample.

What was sequenced was naive CD8+ T cells sorted from blood. The gene calls are TRBV19 and TRBJ1-2, with 8 bases identical to TRBD1. This clonotype was sampled from a woman aged 30 to 39 in good health. The chain's CDR3 is CASSADRAHYGYTF. The CDR3, as DNA: TGTGCCAGTAGTGCGGACAGGGCGCACTATGGTTACACCTTC.